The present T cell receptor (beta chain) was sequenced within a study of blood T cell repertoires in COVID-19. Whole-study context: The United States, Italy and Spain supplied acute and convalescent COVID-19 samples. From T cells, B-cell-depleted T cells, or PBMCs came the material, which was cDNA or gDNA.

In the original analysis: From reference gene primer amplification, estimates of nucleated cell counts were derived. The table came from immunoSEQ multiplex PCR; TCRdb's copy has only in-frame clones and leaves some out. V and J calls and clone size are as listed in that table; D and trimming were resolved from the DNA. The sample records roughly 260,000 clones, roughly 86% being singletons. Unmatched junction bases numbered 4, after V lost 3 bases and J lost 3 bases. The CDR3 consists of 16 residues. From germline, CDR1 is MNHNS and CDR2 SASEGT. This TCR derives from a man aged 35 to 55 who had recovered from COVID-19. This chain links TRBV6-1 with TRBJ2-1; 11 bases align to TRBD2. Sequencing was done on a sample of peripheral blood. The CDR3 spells CASSELAGGIYNEQFF. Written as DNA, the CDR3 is TGTGCCAGCAGTGAGTTAGCGGGAGGGATCTACAATGAGCAGTTCTTC.